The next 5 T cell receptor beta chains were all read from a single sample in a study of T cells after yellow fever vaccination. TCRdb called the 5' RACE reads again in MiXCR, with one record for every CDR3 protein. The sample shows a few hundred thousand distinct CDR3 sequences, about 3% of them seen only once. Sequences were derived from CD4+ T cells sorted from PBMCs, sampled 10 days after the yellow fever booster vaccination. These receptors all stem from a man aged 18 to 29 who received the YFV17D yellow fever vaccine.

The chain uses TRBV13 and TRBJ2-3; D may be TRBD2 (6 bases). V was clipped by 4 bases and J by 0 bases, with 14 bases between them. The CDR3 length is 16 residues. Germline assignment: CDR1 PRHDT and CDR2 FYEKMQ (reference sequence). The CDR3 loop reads CASSSTLARSTDTQYF. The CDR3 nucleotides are TGTGCCAGCAGCTCAACCCTAGCGAGGAGCACAGATACGCAGTATTTT.

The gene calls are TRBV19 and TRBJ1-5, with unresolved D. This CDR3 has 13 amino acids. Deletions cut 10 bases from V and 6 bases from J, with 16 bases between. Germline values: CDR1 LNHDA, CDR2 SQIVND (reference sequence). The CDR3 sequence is CATSDRVRQPQHF. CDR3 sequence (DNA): TGTGCCACCAGTGATCGGGTTCGTCAGCCCCAGCATTTT.

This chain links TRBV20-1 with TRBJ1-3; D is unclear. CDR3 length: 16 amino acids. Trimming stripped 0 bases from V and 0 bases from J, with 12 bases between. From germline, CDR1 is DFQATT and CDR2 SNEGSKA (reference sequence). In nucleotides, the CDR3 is TGCAGTGCTAGAGACTTACAGAGCATCTCTGGAAACACCATATATTTT. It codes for CSARDLQSISGNTIYF.

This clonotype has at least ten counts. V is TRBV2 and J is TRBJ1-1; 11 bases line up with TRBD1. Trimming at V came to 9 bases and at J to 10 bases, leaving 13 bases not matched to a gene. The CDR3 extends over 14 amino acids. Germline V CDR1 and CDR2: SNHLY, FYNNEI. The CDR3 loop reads CASVKGQGDFRAFF. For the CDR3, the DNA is TGTGCCAGTGTAAAGGGACAGGGGGATTTTCGAGCTTTCTTT.

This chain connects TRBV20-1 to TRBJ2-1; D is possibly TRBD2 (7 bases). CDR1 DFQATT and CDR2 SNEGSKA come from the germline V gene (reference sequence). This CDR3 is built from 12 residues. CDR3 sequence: CSGGPSNNEQFF. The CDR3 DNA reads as TGCAGCGGGGGGCCTTCCAACAATGAGCAGTTCTTC.